This note documents a single T cell receptor (beta chain) sequence. Its specificity is not known. It was with 60 Vbeta and 13 Jbeta primers that the PCR ran. Sequenced by immunoSEQ multiplex PCR; TCRdb stores in-frame clones only, minus some. The sample contains 120,000 to 150,000 clones, roughly 73% of which appear only once. The data were obtained in a study of cytomegalovirus exposure and HLA in healthy donors. Notes on the study in general: DRB1 showed the most TCR associations and HLA-C the fewest in a later analysis, as rates varied by HLA locus. HLA restriction was apparent for most CMV-associated TCR beta chains in a later analysis. The CMV antigen specificity of three CMV-associated chains was confirmed through in vitro analysis.

This clonotype was obtained from a man in his forties in good health and CMV-seronegative. The sample taken for sequencing was PBMCs.

CDR3 coding DNA: TGTGCCAGCGGACAGGATTTTTTAACTGAAGCTTTCTTT. This sequence encodes CASGQDFLTEAFF. The gene calls are TRBV9 and TRBJ1-1; 7 bases agree with TRBD1. The CDR3 loop spans 13 amino acids. Germline-derived CDR1 and CDR2 are SGDLS and YYNGEE. Trimming took 7 bases from V and 5 from J; bases not matched to a gene: 8.